These T cell receptor beta chains were read from a single sample in a study of PD-1 blockade in classical Hodgkin lymphoma. Some clones are missing from TCRdb's copy, which holds only in-frame ones; the method was immunoSEQ multiplex PCR. The sample records 95,000 or so clones, 80% to 85% being singletons. Source: peripheral blood mononuclear cells (PBMCs), taken at baseline. These receptors came from a human donor with classical Hodgkin lymphoma. Both conserved end residues are part of each CDR3. Each record gives: D gene, clone size, V gene, J gene, CDR3 DNA, CDR3 protein. The D gene is left open where the match is weak. Some rows mark clone size as missing; the rest say once, few, many or name a class of expanded clone.

.	.	TRBV11-2	TRBJ1-1	TGTGCCAGCAGCTCCAGCCTCTTGAACACTGAAGCTTTCTTT	CASSSSLLNTEAFF
.	.	TRBV4-1	TRBJ1-2	TGCGCCAGCAGCCAAGATCAGGGGTTCTTTGGCTACACCTTC	CASSQDQGFFGYTF
.	.	TRBV2	TRBJ2-1	TGTGCCAGCAGTCCCCCGGGCTACGAGCAGTTCTTC	CASSPPGYEQFF
.	.	TRBV11-2	TRBJ2-3	TGTGCCAGCAGCTTCGGGGCGGGCAGCACAGATACGCAGTATTTT	CASSFGAGSTDTQYF
.	.	TRBV28	TRBJ1-2	TGTGCCAGCAGCCCCCCCACCGGAGGGAGCTATGGCTACACCTTC	CASSPPTGGSYGYTF
.	.	TRBV5-1	TRBJ2-3	TGCGCCAGCAGGGACAGCTTTAGCACAGATACGCAGTATTTT	CASRDSFSTDTQYF
.	.	TRBV28	TRBJ2-6	TGTGCCAGCAACGGCGGCCGGGGTCGGAGCTCTGGGGCCAGCGTCCTGACTTTC	CASNGGRGRSSGASVLTF
TRBD1	.	TRBV27	TRBJ2-3	TGTGCCAGCAGTCGACAGGGGTTTTTGACAGATACGCAGTATTTT	CASSRQGFLTDTQYF
.	.	TRBV4-1	TRBJ1-3	TGCGCCAGCAGCCACCTGGGGAAGATCGCTGGAAACACCATATATTTT	CASSHLGKIAGNTIYF
.	.	TRBV10-3	TRBJ2-1	TGTGCCATCAATACAGAGACGGCCTACAATGAGCAGTTCTTC	CAINTETAYNEQFF
.	.	TRBV11-1	TRBJ2-1	TGTGCCAGCAGCTTAGGAGGGAGGGGGATGAATGAGCAGTTCTTC	CASSLGGRGMNEQFF
.	.	TRBV14	TRBJ1-2	TGTGCCAGCAGCCAGGGGACCAACTATGGCTACACCTTC	CASSQGTNYGYTF
.	.	TRBV7-2	TRBJ2-1	TGTGCCAGCAGCCGGGGGGCAGGGGGCTTGTCGGGTGAGCAGTTCTTC	CASSRGAGGLSGEQFF
TRBD1	.	TRBV5-4	TRBJ2-3	TGTGCCAGCAGCTTGGGACAGGGCAGGGCAGATACGCAGTATTTT	CASSLGQGRADTQYF
.	.	TRBV28	TRBJ2-7	TGTGCCAGTACCTATCTCGGGAATCCCCCCTCCGAGCAGTACTTC	CASTYLGNPPSEQYF
TRBD2	.	TRBV5-1	TRBJ2-2	TGCGCCAGCAGCTGGGGGACTAGCGGGAGGTCTTCCGGGGAGCTGTTTTTT	CASSWGTSGRSSGELFF
TRBD2	once	TRBV7-2	TRBJ2-7	TGTGCCAGCAGCTTAGATCTAGCGGGAGGGGGCGAGCAGTACTTC	CASSLDLAGGGEQYF
.	.	TRBV5-4	TRBJ2-1	TGTGCCAGCAGCTTGGGGGGCCTACGCAATGAGCAGTTCTTC	CASSLGGLRNEQFF
TRBD1	.	TRBV11-2	TRBJ1-2	TGTGCCAGCAGCTTAGCCCGACAGGGGGCGAGAGGCTACACCTTC	CASSLARQGARGYTF
.	.	TRBV5-6	TRBJ2-7	TGTGCCAGCAGCTTGGTGGGGACCCCTTACGAGCAGTACTTC	CASSLVGTPYEQYF
.	medium-sized	TRBV7-2	TRBJ1-1	TGTGCCAGCAGCGATCTTACAGGGTTCACTGAAGCTTTCTTT	CASSDLTGFTEAFF
.	.	TRBV11-2	TRBJ2-7	TGTGCCAGCAGCCCGATCGCTCGACGGACTGGTAGCTCCTACGAGCAGTACTTC	CASSPIARRTGSSYEQYF
.	.	TRBV11-1	TRBJ1-1	TGTGCCAGCAGCATCGACAGGACGAACACTGAAGCTTTCTTT	CASSIDRTNTEAFF
.	few	TRBV27	TRBJ2-3	TGTGCCAGCAGTCTAGGGAGGGATACGCAGTATTTT	CASSLGRDTQYF
.	.	TRBV18	TRBJ1-1	TGTGCCAGCTCACCAAGGGAGGGGAAGAACACTGAAGCTTTCTTT	CASSPREGKNTEAFF
TRBD2	.	TRBV4-1	TRBJ2-1	TGCGCCAGCAGCCAAGGGGACCCGGGACTAGCGGGAGGGCCTGAAGGTGAGCAGTTCTTC	CASSQGDPGLAGGPEGEQFF
.	.	TRBV11-1	TRBJ2-2	TGTGCCAGCAGCTTAGCCTTCCCTAACACCGGGGAGCTGTTTTTT	CASSLAFPNTGELFF
.	.	TRBV21-1	TRBJ2-1	TGTGCCAGACCGGGTAGCGGGAGAGCGAATGAGCAGTTCTTC	CARPGSGRANEQFF
TRBD1	.	TRBV13	TRBJ2-7	TGTGCCAGCAGCCCCACAGGGGGAACCTACGAGCAGTACTTC	CASSPTGGTYEQYF
.	.	TRBV6-6	TRBJ1-2	TGTGCCAGCAGTTACGGGCAGGGCATGGATGGCTACACCTTC	CASSYGQGMDGYTF
TRBD2	.	TRBV15	TRBJ2-1	TGTGCCACCAGCAGAGCTAGCGGGAGGGCCTCCGGTCGGGGTGAGCAGTTCTTC	CATSRASGRASGRGEQFF
.	.	TRBV7-9	TRBJ2-7	TGTGCCAGCAGCTTAGGACGAGGGGAGCAGTACTTC	CASSLGRGEQYF
.	.	TRBV4-2	TRBJ1-5	TGTGCCAGCAGCCAAGGGGTTGATCAGCCCCAGCATTTT	CASSQGVDQPQHF
.	.	TRBV10-3	TRBJ1-1	TGTGCCATCAGTGAGCCCTTGAAGGGCACTGAAGCTTTCTTT	CAISEPLKGTEAFF
TRBD1	.	TRBV2	TRBJ2-7	TGTGCCAGCAGGGTCCGTACGGGACAGGGAGGCCGCGAGCAGTACTTC	CASRVRTGQGGREQYF
.	.	TRBV6-1	TRBJ2-1	TGTGCCAGCAGCCGCGCAGGGGAAAGAGGTGAGCAGTTCTTC	CASSRAGERGEQFF
.	.	TRBV5-1	TRBJ1-1	TGCGCCAGCAGCTTGGCCGGGACACAGAACACTGAAGCTTTCTTT	CASSLAGTQNTEAFF
.	.	TRBV9	TRBJ2-4	TGTGCCAGCAGCCCCTGGACAGACTTAGCCAAAAACATTCAGTACTTC	CASSPWTDLAKNIQYF
TRBD1	.	TRBV5-1	TRBJ1-1	TGCGCCAGCAGTCAGTTGGGCCCGGGACAGGGAAACACTGAAGCTTTCTTT	CASSQLGPGQGNTEAFF
TRBD1	.	TRBV5-1	TRBJ1-3	TGCGCCAGCAGAACAGGGGGCTCTTCCCCTTACTCTGGAAACACCATATATTTT	CASRTGGSSPYSGNTIYF
.	.	TRBV6-5	TRBJ1-1	TGTGCCAGCAGTTACAAAGGCAGGGTGGCTTTTGAAGCTTTCTTT	CASSYKGRVAFEAFF
.	.	TRBV5-4	TRBJ2-6	TGTGCCAGCAGCTTGCCGAGGGGCGCTGGGGCCAACGTCCTGACTTTC	CASSLPRGAGANVLTF
.	.	TRBV28	TRBJ1-2	TGTGCCAGCATTCCCATGGCGGGGGGAGGGTATGGCTACACCTTC	CASIPMAGGGYGYTF
.	.	TRBV28	TRBJ1-1	TGTGCCAGCAGTCCAAGTGGGTTTGGGGCTGAAGCTTTCTTT	CASSPSGFGAEAFF
.	.	TRBV25-1	TRBJ2-2	TGTGCCAGCAGCGGACGGCTAAACACCGGGGAGCTGTTTTTT	CASSGRLNTGELFF